This passage covers 13 T cell receptor beta chains from one sample sequenced in a study of shared clonotypes between healthy human individuals. Sequencing used immunoSEQ multiplex PCR; TCRdb keeps in-frame clones, though not all of them. The sample has 1.4 million or so clones, 98% seen once. The specimen was naive CD4+ T cells sorted from blood. Subset specified: CD45RA+ positively selected. Source of these receptors: a man aged 25-45 years in good health.

The chain is built from TRBV11-2 and TRBJ2-1; D may be TRBD2 (5 bases). Trimming stripped 5 bases from V and 4 bases from J, with 9 bases between. The CDR3 is 13 residues long. The germline gives CDR1 SGHAT, CDR2 FQNNGV. Written as DNA, the CDR3 is TGTGCCAGCAGCCCCCCGGGATACAATGAGCAGTTCTTC. Translation: CASSPPGYNEQFF.

The chain recombines TRBV13 with TRBJ2-2, with D possibly TRBD2 on 6 matching bases. Germline-derived CDR1 and CDR2 are PRHDT and FYEKMQ (reference sequence). The CDR3 sequence is 16 residues long. The V end lost 1 base, the J end lost 4 bases, and 13 bases lay between the germline ends. For the CDR3, the DNA is TGTGCCAGCAGCTTAGAATCCTTAGCGGTCACCGGGGAGCTGTTTTTT. It codes for CASSLESLAVTGELFF.

V and J are TRBV28 and TRBJ1-1; D ambiguous. The V end lost 4 bases, the J end lost 3 bases, and 24 bases lay between the germline ends. The CDR3 runs to 18 residues. Per the germline V gene, CDR1 is MDHEN and CDR2 is SYDVKM. The DNA of the CDR3 is TGTGCCAGCAGTTCACTACGCCAGGCGGTAGGTAGGCACACTGAAGCTTTCTTT. Amino acids: CASSSLRQAVGRHTEAFF.

V usage is TRBV5-1 and J usage is TRBJ1-2; 9 nucleotides align to TRBD1. The CDR3 covers 13 residues. Germline V CDR1 and CDR2: SGHRS, YFSETQ. Germline trimming cut 4 bases from V and 10 bases from J; bases unmatched to any gene: 8. CDR3 in amino acids: CASSPDRGPTYTF. CDR3 DNA sequence: TGCGCCAGCAGCCCGGACAGGGGACCTACCTACACCTTC.

The V call is TRBV16, the J call TRBJ2-1; unclear D gene. The CDR3 is made up of 16 amino acids. V gave up 1 base and J gave up 2 bases, with 12 bases separating them. Germline V lookup: CDR1 KGHSY, CDR2 FQNENV. CDR3 sequence reads: CASSQYLQAPYNEQFF. The CDR3, as DNA: TGTGCCAGCAGCCAATATTTACAAGCCCCCTACAATGAGCAGTTCTTC. The complete variable domain, with remaining parts taken from reference TRBV16 and TRBJ2-1, reads GEEVAQTPKHLVRGEGQKAKLYCAPIKGHSYVFWYQQVLKNEFKFLISFQNENVFDETGMPKERFSAKCLPNSPCSLEIQATKLEDSAVYFCASSQYLQAPYNEQFFGPGTRLTVL.

The J gene is TRBJ2-5, the V gene TRBV18; 8 positions agree with TRBD1. This CDR3 is 18 amino acids long. J lost 3 bases, V lost 5 bases, and 17 bases had no gene match. CDR1 and CDR2 from the germline V gene are KGHSH and LQKENI. CDR3 bases: TGTGCCAGCTCATCCTCCAGGACAGGGTTGTTGGTAGAAGAGACCCAGTACTTC. Translated, it gives CASSSSRTGLLVEETQYF.

The chain employs TRBV11-2 and TRBJ2-5; 7 bases fit TRBD1. CDR3 length: 16 amino acids. The V and J ends lost 5 bases and 5 bases, in that order; junction bases with no gene match: 14. Germline V gene lookup returns CDR1 SGHAT and CDR2 FQNNGV. DNA of the CDR3: TGTGCCAGCAGCCAAAATACAGGGGTTAAAGGGGAGACCCAGTACTTC. This translates into CASSQNTGVKGETQYF.

This chain uses TRBV18 with TRBJ1-3; D possibly corresponds to TRBD1 (5 bases). V dropped 1 base and J dropped 0 bases, with 7 bases sitting between them. CDR1 and CDR2 from the germline V gene are KGHSH and LQKENI. The CDR3 contains 15 residues. The CDR3 DNA follows: TGTGCCAGCTCACCACAGGGGACCTCTGGAAACACCATATATTTT. It translates to CASSPQGTSGNTIYF.

The chain combines TRBV6-5 with TRBJ1-2, with no clear D. With 0 bases removed from V and 4 bases from J, the gap between germline ends came to 15 bases. The CDR3 has 16 residues. Germline V gene data show CDR1 as MNHEY and CDR2 as SVGAGI. CDR3 sequence (DNA): TGTGCCAGCAGTTACTCCAACGAGGAGATCGGCTATGGCTACACCTTC. This encodes CASSYSNEEIGYGYTF.

This clone was seen once. The CDR3 is CASSFAGAGGTGELFF. In nucleotides, the CDR3 is TGTGCCAGCAGTTTCGCCGGAGCGGGAGGCACCGGGGAGCTGTTTTTT. This chain links TRBV28 with TRBJ2-2; 9 positions agree with TRBD2. The CDR3 is 16 residues long. The J segment lost 4 bases and the V segment lost 3 bases, leaving 6 bases of the junction unmatched. The germline V gene has CDR1 MDHEN and CDR2 SYDVKM. Using reference TRBV28 and TRBJ2-2 for the parts outside the CDR3, the full variable domain is DVKVTQSSRYLVKRTGEKVFLECVQDMDHENMFWYRQDPGLGLRLIYFSYDVKMKEKGDIPEGYSVSREKKERFSLILESASTNQTSMYLCASSFAGAGGTGELFFGEGSRLTVL.

This clone has only one observation. This chain joins TRBV29-1 and TRBJ2-1, with D possibly TRBD2 on 5 matching bases. The germline V gene has CDR1 SQVTM and CDR2 ANQGSEA. The V and J ends lost 4 bases and 5 bases respectively, with 15 bases between them. CDR3 length equals 14 residues. CDR3 loop: CSVAERSFNNEQFF. DNA of the CDR3: TGCAGCGTTGCAGAGCGGAGCTTCAACAATGAGCAGTTCTTC.

This chain links TRBV5-4 with TRBJ2-4; D gene unclear. CDR1 is SGHNT and CDR2 is YYREEE in the germline V gene (reference sequence). Between the trimmed V and J ends, which lost 3 bases and 4 bases, there was a span of 11 bases. The CDR3 sequence is 14 residues long. CDR3: CASSSGQIKNIQYF. The CDR3, as DNA: TGTGCCAGCAGCTCCGGCCAGATAAAAAACATTCAGTACTTC.

This chain connects TRBV10-3 to TRBJ1-5; TRBD1 agrees at 7 bases. The ends lost 2 bases at V and 9 bases at J; junction bases unmatched: 10. Per the germline V gene, CDR1 is ENHRY and CDR2 is SYGVKD. The CDR3 sequence is 15 residues long. The CDR3 DNA is TGTGCCATCAGTGAGAATACAGGGGTATTAGGGCCCCAGCATTTT. Protein product: CAISENTGVLGPQHF.